The 16 T cell receptor beta chains below were found in one sample sequenced in a study of blood T cells in healthy people across ages. A sample-barcoded 5' primer and a J-beta primer mix were used in a second PCR of roughly 7 to 11 cycles. Using its own MiXCR run on the 5' RACE reads, TCRdb lists one record per CDR3 protein. The table has over a million distinct CDR3 sequences, around 45% seen once. Sequencing was done on a sample of blood. The receptors originated from a woman in her sixties or seventies in good health.

V gene TRBV15 combines with J gene TRBJ2-1; no clear D gene. V was shortened by 1 base and J by 8 bases, with 15 bases between the two germline ends. From germline, CDR1 is LNHNV and CDR2 YYDKDF (reference sequence). This CDR3 comprises 15 residues. The CDR3 nucleotides are TGTGCCACCAGCAGAGGGGGAATAAAGGGATATGAGCAGTTCTTC. Its translation is CATSRGGIKGYEQFF. Full variable domain (rest looked up from reference TRBV15 and TRBJ2-1): DAMVIQNPRYQVTQFGKPVTLSCSQTLNHNVMYWYQQKSSQAPKLLFHYYDKDFNNEADTPDNFQSRRPNTSFCFLDIRSPGLGDTAMYLCATSRGGIKGYEQFFGPGTRLTVL.

In this sample, this clonotype turned up a few times. As DNA, the CDR3 is TGTGCCATCAGTGAGGCGAAGGGAAAAGAGACCCAGTACTTC. It translates to CAISEAKGKETQYF. The chain recombines TRBV10-3 with TRBJ2-5; no clear D. The CDR3 is made up of 14 amino acids. Trimming removed 2 bases at V and 3 bases at J, with 10 bases between. The germline V gene encodes CDR1 ENHRY and CDR2 SYGVKD.

This clonotype has only a few counts. The chain combines TRBV9 with TRBJ2-5; 9 positions match TRBD1. Germline-derived CDR1 and CDR2 are SGDLS and YYNGEE. V gave up 5 bases and J gave up 5 bases; unmatched junction bases: 4. The CDR3 length is 13 residues. The CDR3 coding sequence is TGTGCCAGCAGTACAGGGGGCTATGAGACCCAGTACTTC. It translates to CASSTGGYETQYF.

The chain's CDR3 is CATSRGTSATYEQYF. The CDR3 DNA is TGTGCCACCAGTCGAGGGACTAGCGCTACCTACGAGCAGTACTTC. V usage is TRBV15 and J usage is TRBJ2-7, with 10 bases lining up with TRBD2. The CDR3 loop spans 15 amino acids. V shed 6 bases, J shed 2 bases, and the junction held 7 bases outside the gene matches. In germline, CDR1 is LNHNV, CDR2 YYDKDF (reference sequence).

V and J are TRBV30 and TRBJ1-2; TRBD1 might be the D (5 bases). V lost 3 bases to trimming and J lost 4 bases, with 9 bases between them. Germline CDR1 GTSNPN, CDR2 SVGIG (reference sequence). The CDR3 totals 12 residues. The CDR3 loop reads CAWREGTYGYTF. DNA of the CDR3: TGTGCCTGGAGAGAGGGGACCTATGGCTACACCTTC.

This clonotype appeared once. The chain links TRBV4-1 to TRBJ2-1, with D unresolved. Germline CDR1 and CDR2: MGHRA and YSYEKL. The V gene lost 4 bases and the J gene lost 3 bases, with 10 bases spanning the gap. This CDR3 is built from 14 residues. CDR3 amino acids: CASSPKTDYNEQFF. The CDR3 DNA reads TGCGCCAGCAGCCCGAAGACGGACTACAATGAGCAGTTCTTC.

This clonotype was counted only a few times. This sequence joins TRBV10-3 and TRBJ1-1; D remains unclear. Germline CDR1 ENHRY, CDR2 SYGVKD. The V and J ends lost 10 bases and 3 bases respectively, with 12 bases between them. The length of the CDR3 is 12 residues. CDR3 sequence reads: CATQNGDTEAFF. DNA of the CDR3: TGTGCCACGCAGAATGGTGACACTGAAGCTTTCTTT.

In nucleotides, the CDR3 is TGCGCCAGCAGCGCGGGACAGACTACCTACAATGAGCAGTTCTTC. Translation gives CASSAGQTTYNEQFF. V and J are TRBV5-1 and TRBJ2-1; D is possibly TRBD1 (7 bases). Germline CDR1 SGHRS, CDR2 YFSETQ. Trimming pared 4 bases from V and 2 bases from J, leaving 13 bases between. The length of the CDR3 is 15 residues.

The chain recombines TRBV3-1 with TRBJ2-5; TRBD2 matches 11 bases. With V trimmed by 2 bases and J by 11 bases, 10 bases remained unmatched. CDR1 is LGHDT, CDR2 YNNKEL, per germline (reference sequence). The CDR3 contains 15 residues. CDR3 residues: CASSQILAGEDEQYF. CDR3 nucleotide sequence: TGTGCCAGCAGCCAAATACTAGCGGGAGAGGATGAGCAGTACTTC.

This chain links TRBV9 with TRBJ2-7; 8 bases agree with TRBD1. CDR1 is SGDLS and CDR2 is YYNGEE in the germline V gene. With 4 bases clipped from V and 3 bases from J, the junction kept 12 bases outside the gene matches. The CDR3 loop spans 16 amino acids. CDR3 protein: CASSPHRDRRLYEQYF. The DNA for the CDR3 is TGTGCCAGCAGCCCCCACCGGGACAGGCGCCTCTACGAGCAGTACTTC.

The chain carries TRBV20-1 and TRBJ2-3; D remains ambiguous. The ends were cut back, 0 bases at V and 2 bases at J, with 3 bases in the middle. CDR3 size: 12 residues. Germline CDR1 DFQATT, CDR2 SNEGSKA (reference sequence). CDR3 region: CSARDNTDTQYF. The CDR3 DNA sequence: TGCAGTGCTAGAGACAACACAGATACGCAGTATTTT.

The V gene is TRBV27, the J gene TRBJ1-6; a possible D gene is TRBD1 (5 bases). The germline V gene encodes CDR1 MNHEY and CDR2 SMNVEV (reference sequence). This CDR3 is built from 14 residues. Trimming removed 3 bases at V and 10 bases at J, with 13 bases between. The CDR3 sequence is CASSLGESRSPLHF. The CDR3 region has the DNA TGTGCCAGCAGTTTGGGGGAATCGAGGTCACCCCTCCACTTT.

This clonotype was counted only a few times. This chain uses TRBV6-5 with TRBJ2-7, with unresolved D. From germline, CDR1 is MNHEY and CDR2 SVGAGI. The V and J ends lost 6 bases and 4 bases respectively, with 19 bases between them. The CDR3 length is 15 residues. The CDR3 DNA follows: TGTGCCAGCAGGTCTCGGGCGGCCTCCTTGTACGAGCAGTACTTC. Amino acids: CASRSRAASLYEQYF.

This clonotype was detected a few times. The chain has TRBV21-1 and TRBJ2-7. TRBV21-1 is termed a pseudogene. This CDR3 spans 15 amino acids. DNA for the CDR3: TGTGCCAGCAGCAAAGTAGGTCCGACCGACTACGAGCAGTACTTC. Its translation: CASSKVGPTDYEQYF.

This chain joins TRBV2 and TRBJ2-1; TRBD2 aligns across 7 bases. CDR1 SNHLY and CDR2 FYNNEI come from the germline V gene. J lost 4 bases, V lost 4 bases, and 4 bases had no gene match. CDR3 length: 14 amino acids. This CDR3 reads CASSGTRPYNEQFF. The CDR3 DNA reads TGTGCCAGCAGTGGGACTAGGCCTTACAATGAGCAGTTCTTC. The whole variable domain, filled in from reference TRBV2 and TRBJ2-1, reads EPEVTQTPSHQVTQMGQEVILRCVPISNHLYFYWYRQILGQKVEFLVSFYNNEISEKSEIFDDQFSVERPDGSNFTLKIRSTKLEDSAMYFCASSGTRPYNEQFFGPGTRLTVL.

The rearrangement links TRBV6-2 or TRBV6-3 to TRBJ1-4; TRBD1 matches at 7 bases. There are 16 residues in the CDR3. J lost 11 bases, V lost 3 bases, and 15 bases had no gene match. CDR1 and CDR2 from the germline V gene are MNHEY and SVGEGT. Here the CDR3 DNA reads TGTGCCAGCAGTTATGCGACAGGGCGCGGCCCGAAGAAACTGTTTTTT. This gives the protein CASSYATGRGPKKLFF.